The rows below give T cell receptor beta chains drawn from one sample of a study of T cell responses to AZD1222 COVID-19 vaccine. Assay used: immunoSEQ multiplex PCR; TCRdb lists only in-frame clones, some missing. The sample lists 130,000 or so clones; 85% to 95% were seen once. This specimen was peripheral blood, taken on day 0 of AZD1222 vaccination. Receptors originate from an adult in good health. The CDR3 runs from the conserved cysteine through the conserved F or W.

J: TRBJ2-1
V: TRBV19
CDR3: CASSTLGGGASNEQFF

J: TRBJ1-5
V: TRBV25-1
CDR3: CASRGQGLSNQPQHF

J: TRBJ1-2
V: TRBV12-3/TRBV12-4
CDR3: CASSWDYGYTF

J: TRBJ1-5
V: TRBV3-1/TRBV3-2
CDR3: CASSQDSNQPQHF

J: TRBJ1-2
V: TRBV5-5
CDR3: CASSSHRGSDYTF

J: TRBJ1-5
V: TRBV19
CDR3: CASIPGGRGSNQPQHF

J: TRBJ1-3
V: TRBV7-2
CDR3: CASSYRGGNTIYF

J: TRBJ1-4
V: TRBV4-3
CDR3: CASSQGGQGANEKLFF

J: TRBJ1-1
V: TRBV5-4
CDR3: CASSFDGGGNTEAFF

J: TRBJ1-2
V: TRBV7-9
CDR3: CASSRRGGTTQIHGYTF

J: TRBJ2-7
V: TRBV7-2
CDR3: CASSLEVGAYEQYF

J: TRBJ2-1
V: TRBV28
CDR3: CASSGGADSYNEQFF

J: TRBJ2-1
V: TRBV2
CDR3: CASSDDRGGNNEQFF

J: TRBJ1-5
V: TRBV3-1/TRBV3-2
CDR3: CASSQGGDNQPQHF

J: TRBJ1-5
V: TRBV16
CDR3: CASSQYTGVNQPQHF

J: TRBJ2-7
V: TRBV5-4
CDR3: CASSYGQRSYEQYF

J: TRBJ2-3
V: TRBV24-1
CDR3: CATSDAGTDTQYF

J: TRBJ1-2
V: TRBV19
CDR3: CASSIDSSYGYTF

J: TRBJ2-3
V: TRBV27
CDR3: CASWGSASGGAFRPDTQYF

J: TRBJ2-3
V: TRBV28
CDR3: CASSLYGDTDTQYF

J: TRBJ2-7
V: TRBV7-9
CDR3: CASTPGRDPYEQYF

J: TRBJ1-6
V: TRBV4-3
CDR3: CASSPAGGNSPLHF

J: TRBJ2-1
V: TRBV9
CDR3: CASSVVGQPYNEQFF

J: TRBJ2-3
V: TRBV2
CDR3: CASSLGGADTQYF

J: TRBJ1-2
V: TRBV15
CDR3: CATSREAKSYGYTF

J: TRBJ2-2
V: TRBV27
CDR3: CASSKRETGELFF

J: TRBJ2-7
V: TRBV3-1/TRBV3-2
CDR3: CASSQGRVDEQYF

J: TRBJ1-1
V: TRBV6-2/TRBV6-3
CDR3: CASSSHRTRRTEAFF